This T cell receptor beta chain was profiled in a study of blood T cell repertoires in COVID-19. The overall study: COVID-19 samples collected from the United States, Italy and Spain covered acute and convalescent phases.

V gave up 6 bases and J gave up 0 bases; unmatched junction bases: 15. The CDR3 totals 20 residues. From germline, CDR1 is LGHDT and CDR2 YNNKEL (reference sequence). Profiling relied on immunoSEQ multiplex PCR, and the TCRdb table lists in-frame clones only, not all of them. The sample holds a few hundred thousand clones; over 75% are singletons and the top ten take more than 0.8%. This chain connects TRBV3-1 (or the pseudogene TRBV3-2) to TRBJ2-6; TRBD1 matches at 9 bases. Sequencing used PBMCs or T cells enriched from blood (not recorded which). This receptor was identified in a woman aged 30 to 39 who had recovered from COVID-19. The CDR3 region has the DNA TGTGCCAGCAGACCCCGGTCGGACAGGGGAGGTAGCTCTGGGGCCAACGTCCTGACTTTC. This codes for CASRPRSDRGGSSGANVLTF.